This T cell receptor beta chain was sequenced during a study of beta chain features in type 1 diabetes. The CDR3 is 17 residues long. The germline V and J ends were trimmed by 5 bases and 4 bases, with 18 bases remaining between them. Germline lookup yields CDR1 LGHNA and CDR2 YNFKEQ. Expressed TCRB transcripts were sequenced because the isolated RNA had all been reverse transcribed beforehand. Sequenced naive, central memory and regulatory T cell samples produced an average of around 4 million reads. Assay used: immunoSEQ multiplex PCR; TCRdb lists only in-frame clones, some missing. This table has hundreds of thousands of clones, more than 9.5% appearing once. Via the markers CD45RO/CCR7/CD25/CD127/CD95/CD27, stem cell-like memory, regulatory, central memory and naive CD4+ cells were sorted. All sorted populations exceeded 95% purity.

The sequence was obtained from a young woman in good health. The material sequenced was naive CD4+ T cells from blood. V and J are TRBV4-2 and TRBJ2-6, with D possibly being TRBD1 (6 bases). The DNA for the CDR3 is TGTGCCAGCAGCTCGACCTCCTTGGGGGCCGGGGCCAACGTCCTGACTTTC. This gives the protein CASSSTSLGAGANVLTF.